The 14 T cell receptor beta chains below all came from one sample that was sequenced in a study of blood T cell repertoires in COVID-19 (dated by TCRdb to the early 2020s). Libraries came from the immunoSEQ multiplex PCR assay. The source is immuneACCESS, and TCRdb retained only in-frame sequences with V and J called. Part of the clones is not carried over; for the studies checked, unresolved V genes explain less than half of this, and the remainder is unexplained. Across this sample there are about 87,000 clones, with about 87% seen only once. Together, the top ten hold more than 4% of the sample. Source material: peripheral blood. These receptor sequences come from a man aged 40-50 years with acute or convalescent COVID-19.

The chain links TRBV14 to TRBJ2-2; 12 nucleotides align to TRBD2. V shed 4 bases, J shed 2 bases, and the junction held 17 bases outside the gene matches. The CDR3 length is 21 residues. Germline V gene sequence: CDR1 SGHDN, CDR2 FVKESK. The CDR3 spells CASSRRFLAGGLLGNTGELFF. The CDR3 DNA sequence: TGTGCCAGCAGCCGCCGGTTCCTAGCGGGAGGGCTACTAGGAAACACCGGGGAGCTGTTTTTT. The full variable domain, rest sourced from reference TRBV14 and TRBJ2-2, is EAGVTQFPSHSVIEKGQTVTLRCDPISGHDNLYWYRRVMGKEIKFLLHFVKESKQDESGMPNNRFLAERTGGTYSTLKVQPAELEDSGVYFCASSRRFLAGGLLGNTGELFFGEGSRLTVL.

J is TRBJ2-5 and V is TRBV7-3; TRBD1 agrees at 9 bases. CDR1 and CDR2 from the germline V gene are SGHTA and FQGTGA. The CDR3 spans 15 residues. The trim removed 2 bases at V and 5 bases at J, leaving 6 bases unmatched. The CDR3 DNA is TGTGCCAGCAGCTTAGGTGGACAGGGGTACGAGACCCAGTACTTC. Translation gives CASSLGGQGYETQYF.

The V and J genes are TRBV5-1 and TRBJ1-4; 8 bases align to TRBD1. The V gene end was trimmed by 4 bases and the J gene end by 3 bases; junction bases not matched to a gene: 2. This CDR3 region has 14 residues. The germline V gene encodes CDR1 SGHRS and CDR2 YFSETQ. For the CDR3, the DNA is TGCGCCAGCAGCGTGACAGGGGCTAATGAAAAACTGTTTTTT. Its protein product is CASSVTGANEKLFF.

The chain couples TRBV28 to TRBJ1-2, with TRBD1 as a possible D gene (6 bases). Trimming removed 6 bases from V and 4 bases from J, with 12 bases in between. Germline loops: CDR1 MDHEN, CDR2 SYDVKM. This CDR3 is 13 amino acids long. The chain's CDR3 is CASRTTGSYGYTF. The CDR3 nucleotides are TGTGCCAGCAGAACGACAGGAAGCTATGGCTACACCTTC.

The V gene is TRBV11-3, the J gene TRBJ1-1; D is possibly TRBD1 (6 bases). Germline lookup yields CDR1 SGHNT and CDR2 YENEEA. Deletions cut 5 bases from V and 5 bases from J, with 15 bases between. The CDR3 covers 14 residues. In DNA, the CDR3 is TGTGCCAGCAGCCCGGGGCGGGGGCGGACTGAAGCTTTCTTT. This gives the protein CASSPGRGRTEAFF.

V is TRBV5-5 and J is TRBJ2-1; 9 nucleotides agree with TRBD1. The V gene's germline CDR1 is SGHKS and CDR2 YYEKEE (reference sequence). The CDR3 length is 16 residues. J was trimmed by 6 bases and V by 4 bases; bases with no gene match: 11. The CDR3 region has the DNA TGTGCCAGCAGCCCGGGGGCCGGGACAGGGCTCAATGAGCAGTTCTTC. As protein: CASSPGAGTGLNEQFF.

The rearrangement uses TRBV30 and TRBJ1-4; tentatively, D is TRBD1 (6 bases). The CDR3 sequence is 15 residues long. Germline V gives CDR1 GTSNPN, CDR2 SVGIG (reference sequence). V was trimmed by 4 bases and J by 7 bases, leaving 19 bases between them. The CDR3 sequence is CAWNRGSGASEKLFF. Written as DNA, the CDR3 is TGTGCCTGGAATAGAGGTTCAGGGGCGAGTGAAAAACTGTTTTTT. The whole variable domain, filled in from reference TRBV30 and TRBJ1-4, reads SQTIHQWPATLVQPVGSPLSLECTVEGTSNPNLYWYRQAAGRGLQLLFYSVGIGQISSEVPQNLSASRPQDRQFILSSKKLLLSDSGFYLCAWNRGSGASEKLFFGSGTQLSVL.

This chain links TRBV5-1 with TRBJ2-3; 13 bases are a match to TRBD2. Germline V CDR1 and CDR2: SGHRS, YFSETQ. The CDR3 extends over 19 amino acids. The V gene end was trimmed by 4 bases and the J gene end by 2 bases; junction bases not matched to a gene: 13. This chain's CDR3 is CASSPLGLAGDENTDTQYF. The CDR3 DNA reads TGCGCCAGCAGCCCCCTCGGACTAGCGGGGGACGAAAACACAGATACGCAGTATTTT.

In nucleotides, the CDR3 is TGTGCCTGGAGTGTTGGGGAGTTCGTCGAGCAGTACTTC. Encoded protein: CAWSVGEFVEQYF. The rearrangement links TRBV30 to TRBJ2-7; D is possibly TRBD2 (5 bases). Germline loops: CDR1 GTSNPN, CDR2 SVGIG (reference sequence). V was cut by 0 bases and J by 6 bases, with 12 bases left in between. This CDR3 region has 13 residues. The entire variable domain, with the rest obtained from reference TRBV30 and TRBJ2-7, is as follows: SQTIHQWPATLVQPVGSPLSLECTVEGTSNPNLYWYRQAAGRGLQLLFYSVGIGQISSEVPQNLSASRPQDRQFILSSKKLLLSDSGFYLCAWSVGEFVEQYFGPGTRLTVT.

The chain combines TRBV7-9 with TRBJ2-1, with D hard to call. Germline loops: CDR1 SEHNR, CDR2 FQNEAQ (reference sequence). The length of the CDR3 is 13 residues. V dropped 2 bases and J dropped 5 bases, with 7 bases sitting between them. CDR3: CASSLFQDNEQFF. CDR3 bases: TGTGCCAGCAGCTTATTTCAGGACAATGAGCAGTTCTTC.

This clone has just one count. V is TRBV18 and J is TRBJ2-1; 13 bases line up with TRBD2. Trimming cost V 3 bases and J 10 bases; bases outside gene matches: 9. The CDR3 sequence is 16 residues long. Germline-derived CDR1 and CDR2 are KGHSH and LQKENI. The CDR3 region has the DNA TGTGCCAGCTCACCGCCCGGGACTAGCGGGAAGTGGGAGCAGTTCTTC. This translates into CASSPPGTSGKWEQFF.

This clone was observed a few times. The CDR3 bases are TGCGCCAGCAGCTTGGCCCCTAGCGGGAGTTCGGTCTCAGATACGCAGTATTTT. It codes for CASSLAPSGSSVSDTQYF. The chain recombines TRBV5-1 with TRBJ2-3; 10 nucleotides align to TRBD2. CDR1 and CDR2 (germline): SGHRS, YFSETQ. This CDR3 region has 18 residues. Trimming removed 0 bases from V and 4 bases from J; junction bases left unmatched: 11.

The chain couples TRBV28 to TRBJ1-2; 9 bases line up with TRBD1. Germline CDR1 and CDR2: MDHEN and SYDVKM. The CDR3 runs 14 residues. The trim removed 5 bases at V and 4 bases at J, leaving 5 bases unmatched. CDR3 loop: CASSPQGAFYGYTF. CDR3 in DNA: TGTGCCAGCAGTCCACAGGGGGCCTTCTATGGCTACACCTTC.

The CDR3 loop is CASSLSRVSNQPQHF. The CDR3, as DNA: TGTGCCAGCAGCTTATCCAGGGTGAGCAATCAGCCCCAGCATTTT. The chain joins TRBV7-2 to TRBJ1-5; D possibly corresponds to TRBD1 (5 bases). The CDR3 sequence is 15 residues long. Germline CDR1 and CDR2: SGHTA and FQGNSA. Trimming pared 2 bases from V and 1 base from J, leaving 9 bases between.